These 26 T cell receptor beta chains came from one sample sequenced in a study of TIL therapy for anti-PD-1-resistant metastatic lung cancer. The immunoSEQ assay was v3. The assay was immunoSEQ multiplex PCR, and TCRdb's table has in-frame clones only and misses some. The table has some 7,600 clones, roughly 74% seen once. Time point here: pre-treatment sample, taken before nivolumab and TIL therapy. Pleural nodules or supraclavicular lymph nodes made up most of the excised metastases sampled. Sequences were derived from tumor tissue, sampled at baseline. The receptor set was obtained from a person aged 25 to 80 with non-small cell lung cancer.

J is TRBJ2-6 and V is TRBV5-1, with no clear D. This CDR3 has 13 residues. Looked up from germline, CDR1 is SGHRS and CDR2 is YFSETQ. The V and J ends lost 7 bases and 4 bases respectively, with 9 bases between them. CDR3: CASAVLGANVLTF. CDR3 nucleotides: TGCGCCAGCGCAGTTTTAGGGGCCAACGTCCTGACTTTC.

This clone was found once. The chain carries TRBV6-1 and TRBJ1-2, with D unresolved. The CDR3 contains 13 residues. CDR1 is MNHNS and CDR2 is SASEGT in the germline V gene. The V gene lost 4 bases and the J gene lost 8 bases, with 14 bases spanning the gap. CDR3 amino acids: CASSALIQGGYTF. CDR3 nucleotide sequence: TGTGCCAGCAGTGCCCTCATACAAGGCGGCTACACCTTC.

This chain uses TRBV28 with TRBJ2-1; TRBD1 matches at 8 bases. Germline-derived CDR1 and CDR2 are MDHEN and SYDVKM. V trimming: 7 bases; J trimming: 3 bases; junction bases outside the gene matches: 5. This CDR3 is built from 14 residues. CDR3 region: CASTGRGLYNEQFF. The CDR3, as DNA: TGTGCCAGCACGGGCAGGGGGCTCTACAATGAGCAGTTCTTC.

This chain links TRBV21-1 with TRBJ1-6. TRBV21-1 is assigned pseudogene status. CDR3 length: 14 residues. CDR3 amino acids: CASTFRAVNSPLHF. In DNA form, the CDR3 reads TGTGCCAGCACCTTTCGGGCAGTAAATTCACCCCTCCACTTT.

This chain joins TRBV6-5 and TRBJ1-4; TRBD1 aligns across 10 bases. The CDR3 is made up of 14 amino acids. Per germline, CDR1 MNHEY and CDR2 SVGAGI. The V segment lost 6 bases and the J segment 5 bases; nucleotides outside the gene matches: 3. CDR3: CASRRTGGNEKLFF. The CDR3 coding sequence is TGTGCCAGCAGACGGACAGGGGGAAATGAAAAACTGTTTTTT.

This clone was detected only a few times. In DNA form, the CDR3 reads TGCGCCAGCAGCTTGATGGGGGCAGATTCACCCCTCCACTTT. Encoded protein: CASSLMGADSPLHF. V and J are TRBV5-1 and TRBJ1-6, with D possibly TRBD1 on 6 matching bases. This CDR3 region has 14 residues. V was trimmed by 1 base and J by 8 bases, leaving 10 bases between them. The germline V gene encodes CDR1 SGHRS and CDR2 YFSETQ.

The chain carries TRBV27 and TRBJ1-2; 7 bases align to TRBD1. The CDR3 consists of 15 residues. Germline V gene data show CDR1 as MNHEY and CDR2 as SMNVEV (reference sequence). J lost 4 bases, V lost 4 bases, and 9 bases had no gene match. The CDR3 is CASSSGRQGGYGYTF. CDR3 DNA sequence: TGTGCCAGCAGTTCGGGTAGACAGGGAGGCTATGGCTACACCTTC.

This sequence joins TRBV11-2 and TRBJ2-7; 9 nucleotides line up with TRBD1. With V trimmed by 0 bases and J by 9 bases, 9 bases remained unmatched. Germline V lookup: CDR1 SGHAT, CDR2 FQNNGV. This CDR3 spans 15 amino acids. This CDR3 is CASSLDWTGDGGQYF. The CDR3 DNA reads as TGTGCCAGCAGCTTAGATTGGACAGGGGACGGGGGGCAGTACTTC.

This clone has a handful of counts. The rearrangement joins TRBV5-1 to TRBJ2-7, with D tentatively TRBD1 or TRBD2 (6 bases each). The germline V and J ends were trimmed by 7 bases and 5 bases, with 16 bases remaining between them. The CDR3 is 13 amino acids. From germline, CDR1 is SGHRS and CDR2 YFSETQ. CDR3 bases: TGCGCCAGCCAGGAAGGGGGGAACCACGAGCAGTACTTC. Its protein is CASQEGGNHEQYF.

J is TRBJ1-3 and V is TRBV5-4; a possible D gene is TRBD1 (5 bases). Trimming left V 5 bases short and J 0 bases short, with 9 bases between. This CDR3 region has 14 residues. Germline CDR1 and CDR2: SGHNT and YYREEE (reference sequence). CDR3 amino acids: CASRGPSSGNTIYF. CDR3 in DNA: TGTGCCAGCAGGGGGCCGAGCTCTGGAAACACCATATATTTT.

Concerning this clone itself: An end of the junction does not agree with germline; a read error may underlie this. The rearrangement uses TRBV5-6 and TRBJ2-1; D unclear. The CDR3 consists of 11 residues. Germline lookup yields CDR1 SGHDT and CDR2 YYEEEE. CDR3 loop: CASSWAENYVF. As DNA, the CDR3 is TGTGCCAGCAGCTGGGCCGAAAATTATGTCTTC.

The chain uses TRBV6-6 and TRBJ2-5; TRBD2 is a possible D gene (5 bases). This CDR3 comprises 13 residues. Per the germline V gene, CDR1 is MNHNY and CDR2 is SVGAGI (reference sequence). V lost 1 base and J 3 bases, leaving 6 bases between the germline ends. CDR3 sequence: CASSYFSEETQYF. The CDR3 nucleotides read TGTGCCAGCAGTTACTTTAGCGAAGAGACCCAGTACTTC.

In its sample, this clone was seen a few times. The chain has TRBV11-2 and TRBJ2-7; either TRBD1 or TRBD2 may fit D (5 bases each). The CDR3 length is 12 residues. Germline V gene lookup returns CDR1 SGHAT and CDR2 FQNNGV. Trimming left V 4 bases short and J 2 bases short, with 6 bases between. DNA of the CDR3: TGTGCCAGCAGCTGGGGGACCTACGAGCAGTACTTC. This codes for CASSWGTYEQYF.

The chain employs TRBV28 and TRBJ2-7; no definite D call. V dropped 2 bases and J dropped 2 bases, with 10 bases sitting between them. Germline V gene sequence: CDR1 MDHEN, CDR2 SYDVKM. The length of the CDR3 is 14 residues. The CDR3, as DNA: TGTGCCAGCAGTTTAGTTAGCCAACCCTACGAGCAGTACTTC. Translating it yields CASSLVSQPYEQYF.

This chain's CDR3 is CATSGTTSGRGWTQYF. The CDR3, as DNA: TGTGCCACCAGCGGGACGACTAGCGGGAGAGGGTGGACCCAGTACTTC. The V and J genes are TRBV15 and TRBJ2-5; TRBD2 matches 12 bases. Looked up from germline, CDR1 is LNHNV and CDR2 is YYDKDF (reference sequence). The V and J ends lost 5 bases and 7 bases, in that order; junction bases with no gene match: 11. The CDR3 is 16 residues long.

In this sample, this clone turned up once. The same CDR3 is also encoded by other DNA sequences in this sample. This sequence joins TRBV6-5 and TRBJ2-6; D unresolved. The V end was cut by 2 bases, the J end by 4 bases, with 3 bases between. The CDR3 is made up of 13 amino acids. Per germline, CDR1 MNHEY and CDR2 SVGAGI. The DNA for the CDR3 is TGTGCCAGCAGTTACCCGGGGGCCAACGTCCTGACTTTC. Translated, it gives CASSYPGANVLTF.

The gene calls are TRBV25-1 and TRBJ2-4, with TRBD2 as a possible D gene (6 bases). The CDR3 extends over 16 amino acids. Trimming took 6 bases from V and 6 from J, leaving 21 bases between them. Germline lookup yields CDR1 MGHDK and CDR2 SYGVNS. In nucleotides, the CDR3 is TGTGCCAGCAGCCGGATGGGAGGCAGCATAGTAAACATTCAGTACTTC. Translating gives CASSRMGGSIVNIQYF. The whole variable domain, filled in from reference TRBV25-1 and TRBJ2-4, reads EADIYQTPRYLVIGTGKKITLECSQTMGHDKMYWYQQDPGMELHLIHYSYGVNSTEKGDLSSESTVSRIRTEHFPLTLESARPSHTSQYLCASSRMGGSIVNIQYFGAGTRLSVL.

The rearrangement links TRBV7-2 to TRBJ2-5; a weak D match, TRBD2 (5 bases). V lost 7 bases, J lost 14 bases, and 20 bases lay in between. Per germline, CDR1 SGHTA and CDR2 FQGNSA. The length of the CDR3 is 12 residues. Written as DNA, the CDR3 is TGTGCCAGCACAGCGGCGGGCGCCCTCGACTACTTC. Translation gives CASTAAGALDYF.

The rearrangement joins TRBV6-5 to TRBJ2-7; D remains ambiguous. The length of the CDR3 is 14 residues. The V and J ends lost 5 bases and 2 bases respectively, with 13 bases between them. Germline lookup yields CDR1 MNHEY and CDR2 SVGAGI. CDR3 coding DNA: TGTGCCAGCAGTCGTACGCGTTCAACCTACGAGCAGTACTTC. This translates into CASSRTRSTYEQYF.

The chain combines TRBV27 with TRBJ1-2, with a possible D match to TRBD1 (5 bases). The V gene lost 0 bases and the J gene lost 8 bases, with 7 bases spanning the gap. Germline V CDR1 and CDR2: MNHEY, SMNVEV (reference sequence). The CDR3 contains 12 residues. CDR3 sequence reads: CASSLSGVGYTF. In nucleotides, the CDR3 is TGTGCCAGCAGTTTATCGGGGGTAGGCTACACCTTC.

There are a few counts of this clone. The rearrangement joins TRBV4-1 to TRBJ1-2; D is undetermined. V was cut by 4 bases and J by 1 base, with 7 bases left in between. The CDR3 is 13 residues long. The germline CDR1 and CDR2 sequences are MGHRA and YSYEKL. CDR3 loop: CASSPDLNYGYTF. The CDR3 DNA sequence: TGCGCCAGCAGCCCAGACCTTAACTATGGCTACACCTTC.

J is TRBJ2-7 and V is TRBV4-3; a weak D match, TRBD1 (6 bases). The ends were cut back, 4 bases at V and 0 bases at J, with 16 bases in the middle. The CDR3 sequence is 16 residues long. In germline, CDR1 is LGHNA, CDR2 YSLEER. CDR3 in DNA: TGCGCCAGCAGCCTTGGTGTTCAGGGGTTCTCCTACGAGCAGTACTTC. Translating gives CASSLGVQGFSYEQYF.

This sequence joins TRBV5-4 and TRBJ2-6; 11 bases map to TRBD2. Losses at the gene ends were 0 bases for V and 0 bases for J; bases not matched to a gene: 5. The germline CDR1 and CDR2 sequences are SGHNT and YYREEE (reference sequence). This CDR3 has 19 residues. CDR3 nucleotide sequence: TGTGCCAGCAGCTTGGGGCTAGCGGGAGGCCGCTCTGGGGCCAACGTCCTGACTTTC. Amino acid sequence: CASSLGLAGGRSGANVLTF.

The rearrangement links TRBV9 to TRBJ2-5; 7 bases are a match to TRBD1. The CDR3 spans 15 residues. With 4 bases clipped from V and 5 bases from J, the junction kept 11 bases outside the gene matches. Germline CDR1 reads SGDLS; CDR2 reads YYNGEE. Here the CDR3 DNA reads TGTGCCAGCAGCCCGCACCAGGACAGGCGTGAGACCCAGTACTTC. Encoded protein: CASSPHQDRRETQYF. Together with reference TRBV9 and TRBJ2-5, the CDR3 gives the full variable domain: DSGVTQTPKHLITATGQRVTLRCSPRSGDLSVYWYQQSLDQGLQFLIQYYNGEERAKGNILERFSAQQFPDLHSELNLSSLELGDSALYFCASSPHQDRRETQYFGPGTRLLVL.

The rearrangement links TRBV4-2 to TRBJ1-2, with 7 positions matching TRBD1. The CDR3 totals 17 residues. Germline loops: CDR1 LGHNA, CDR2 YNFKEQ. V shed 0 bases and J 3 bases; nucleotides not matched to a gene: 10. CDR3 residues: CASSQDRLGGAYYGYTF. CDR3 nucleotides: TGTGCCAGCAGCCAAGATCGGTTAGGGGGCGCGTACTATGGCTACACCTTC.

The rearrangement joins TRBV28 to TRBJ1-5; no firm D call. This CDR3 is built from 17 residues. Germline loops: CDR1 MDHEN, CDR2 SYDVKM. The V gene lost 5 bases and the J gene lost 7 bases, with 24 bases spanning the gap. The CDR3 nucleotides are TGTGCCAGCAGTCCACCTTGGACCCGTGCGAAAGGGCAGCCCCAGCATTTT. This encodes CASSPPWTRAKGQPQHF.